This T cell receptor beta chain was sequenced during a study of a mutant IDH1 vaccine in newly diagnosed glioma. For the study at large: Previous care, which was radiotherapy, temozolomide, or both, most often involved both.

Produced via immunoSEQ multiplex PCR; TCRdb's table is partial and in-frame only. The sample yields 30,000 or so clones, approximately 82% seen once. On this clone itself: Its antigen remains unidentified.

Trimming stripped 4 bases from V and 2 bases from J, with 13 bases between. This CDR3 has 15 residues. CDR1 and CDR2 from the germline V gene are SGHTA and FQGTGA. Described time point: week 35, safety follow-up. Mutant IDH1 20-mer peptide, at 300 ug, made up each vaccine dose, with topical imiquimod. This rearrangement joins TRBV7-3 to TRBJ2-3; tentative D call: TRBD2 (5 bases). This receptor was identified in a woman between 18 and 29 years old with glioma. The sequences come from PBMCs, collected from a glioma patient whose treatment included an IDH1 peptide vaccine. CDR3 DNA: TGTGCCAGCAGCTCTAGCTCAGCGGTCACAGATACGCAGTATTTT. It is translated as CASSSSSAVTDTQYF.